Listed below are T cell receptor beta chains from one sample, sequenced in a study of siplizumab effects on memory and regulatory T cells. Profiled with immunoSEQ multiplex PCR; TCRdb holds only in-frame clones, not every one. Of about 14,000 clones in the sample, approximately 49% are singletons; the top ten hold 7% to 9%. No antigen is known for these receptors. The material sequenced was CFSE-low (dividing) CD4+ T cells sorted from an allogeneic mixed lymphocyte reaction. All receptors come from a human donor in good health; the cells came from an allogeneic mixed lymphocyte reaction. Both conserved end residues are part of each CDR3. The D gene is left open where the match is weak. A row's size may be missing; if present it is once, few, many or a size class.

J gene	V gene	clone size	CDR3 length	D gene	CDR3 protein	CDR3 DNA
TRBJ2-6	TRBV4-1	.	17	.	CASSQAVGSSGANVLTF	TGCGCCAGCAGCCAAGCGGTCGGAAGCTCTGGGGCCAACGTCCTGACTTTC
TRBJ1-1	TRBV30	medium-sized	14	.	CAWSVSRGGTEAFF	TGTGCCTGGAGTGTAAGCAGGGGAGGCACTGAAGCTTTCTTT
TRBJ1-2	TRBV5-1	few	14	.	CASSFQGGGYGYTF	TGCGCCAGCAGCTTCCAAGGGGGTGGCTATGGCTACACCTTC
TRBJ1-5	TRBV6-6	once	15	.	CASSYSTGSNQPQHF	TGTGCCAGCAGTTACTCGACAGGCAGCAATCAGCCCCAGCATTTT
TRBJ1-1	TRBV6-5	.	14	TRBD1	CASKRVFGDSEAFF	TGTGCCAGCAAAAGAGTATTTGGGGACAGTGAAGCTTTCTTT
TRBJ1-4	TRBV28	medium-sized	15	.	CASSFRALGVKKLFF	TGTGCCAGCAGTTTTAGGGCCCTTGGGGTGAAAAAACTGTTTTTT
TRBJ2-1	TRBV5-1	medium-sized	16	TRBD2	CASSFGTSGSADEQFF	TGCGCCAGCAGCTTCGGGACTAGCGGGAGTGCCGATGAGCAGTTCTTC
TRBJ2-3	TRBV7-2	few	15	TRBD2	CASSFGGGRTDTQYF	TGTGCCAGCAGCTTCGGGGGGGGCCGCACAGATACGCAGTATTTT
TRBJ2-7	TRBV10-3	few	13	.	CAIRGPVSGEQYF	TGTGCCATCAGGGGACCCGTATCGGGGGAGCAGTACTTC
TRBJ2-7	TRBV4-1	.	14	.	CASSRGTSSYEQYF	TGCGCCAGCAGCCGAGGGACGAGCTCCTACGAGCAGTACTTC
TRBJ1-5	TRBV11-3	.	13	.	CASSLATYQPQHF	TGTGCCAGCAGCTTAGCCACCTATCAGCCCCAGCATTTT
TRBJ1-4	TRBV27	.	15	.	CASSPRTIRSEKLFF	TGTGCCAGCAGTCCGAGGACCATTAGAAGTGAAAAACTGTTTTTT
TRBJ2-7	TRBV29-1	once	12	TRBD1	CSGGTASYEQYF	TGCAGCGGAGGGACAGCGTCCTACGAGCAGTACTTC
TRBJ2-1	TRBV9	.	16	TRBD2	CASSSRGGRGWNEQFF	TGTGCCAGCAGCAGCCGGGGGGGCCGAGGATGGAATGAGCAGTTCTTC
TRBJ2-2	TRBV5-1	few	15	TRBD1	CASSAGTGELRELFF	TGCGCCAGCAGCGCCGGGACAGGGGAGTTAAGGGAGCTGTTTTTT
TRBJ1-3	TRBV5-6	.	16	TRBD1	CASSFLTGRSGNTIYF	TGTGCCAGCAGCTTTCTGACAGGGAGGTCTGGAAACACCATATATTTT
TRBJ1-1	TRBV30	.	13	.	CAWTRGGMSEAFF	TGTGCCTGGACTCGGGGTGGGATGTCTGAAGCTTTCTTT
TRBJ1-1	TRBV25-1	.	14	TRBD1	CASSERQGNTEAFF	TGTGCCAGCAGTGAACGACAGGGGAACACTGAAGCTTTCTTT
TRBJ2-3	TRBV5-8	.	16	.	CASSPGLFGSTDTQYF	TGTGCCAGCAGCCCCGGACTATTTGGTAGCACAGATACGCAGTATTTT
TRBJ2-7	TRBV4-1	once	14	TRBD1	CASSQTTGSYEQYF	TGCGCCAGCAGCCAAACGACAGGGTCCTACGAGCAGTACTTC
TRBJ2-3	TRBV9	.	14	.	CASSAARNTDTQYF	TGTGCCAGCAGCGCCGCGAGAAACACAGATACGCAGTATTTT
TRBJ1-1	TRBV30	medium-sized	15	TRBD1	CAWSSLTGGGTEAFF	TGTGCCTGGAGTTCCCTTACAGGGGGCGGTACTGAAGCTTTCTTT
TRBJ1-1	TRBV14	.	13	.	CASSAQLNTEAFF	TGTGCCAGCAGCGCACAGCTGAACACTGAAGCTTTCTTT
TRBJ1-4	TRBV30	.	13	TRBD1	CAWSEQRTGKLFF	TGTGCCTGGAGCGAACAAAGGACAGGGAAACTGTTTTTT
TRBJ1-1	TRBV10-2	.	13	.	CASGDRPRTEAFF	TGCGCCAGCGGAGACAGGCCTAGGACTGAAGCTTTCTTT
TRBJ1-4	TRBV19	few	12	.	CASSILDSKLFF	TGTGCCAGTAGTATCCTGGACAGCAAACTGTTTTTT
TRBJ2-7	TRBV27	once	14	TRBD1	CASSPGTGVIEQYF	TGTGCCAGCAGTCCTGGGACAGGGGTAATCGAGCAGTACTTC
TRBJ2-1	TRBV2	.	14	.	CASRRAGRSDEQFF	TGTGCCAGCAGAAGGGCTGGCAGGAGCGATGAGCAGTTCTTC
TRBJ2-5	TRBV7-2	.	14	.	CASSWPGVQETQYF	TGTGCCAGCAGCTGGCCGGGGGTCCAAGAGACCCAGTACTTC
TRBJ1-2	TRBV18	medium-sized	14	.	CASSSKGPNYGYTF	TGTGCCAGCTCCTCGAAGGGGCCTAACTATGGCTACACCTTC
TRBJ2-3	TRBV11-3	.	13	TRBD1	CASSLGQGDTQYF	TGTGCCAGCAGCTTAGGACAGGGGGATACGCAGTATTTT
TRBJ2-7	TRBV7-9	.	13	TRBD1	CASSVDRGNEQYF	TGTGCCAGCAGCGTGGACAGGGGAAACGAGCAGTACTTC
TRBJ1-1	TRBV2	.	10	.	CASSNTEAFF	TGTGCCAGCAGTAACACTGAAGCTTTCTTT
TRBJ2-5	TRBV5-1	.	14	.	CASSLDRAPSAQYF	TGCGCCAGCAGCTTGGATCGGGCCCCCAGCGCCCAGTACTTC
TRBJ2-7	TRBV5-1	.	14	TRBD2	CASSGLAPSYEQYF	TGCGCCAGCAGCGGACTAGCCCCCTCCTACGAGCAGTACTTC
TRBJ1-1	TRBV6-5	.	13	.	CASSYSAITEAFF	TGTGCCAGCAGTTACTCGGCGATCACTGAAGCTTTCTTT
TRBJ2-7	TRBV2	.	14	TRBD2	CASRTSGSSYEQYF	TGTGCCAGCAGGACTAGCGGAAGCTCCTACGAGCAGTACTTC
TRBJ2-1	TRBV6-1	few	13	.	CASRFGPYNEQFF	TGTGCCAGTCGCTTTGGACCCTACAATGAGCAGTTCTTC
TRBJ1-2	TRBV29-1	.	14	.	CSVPDLGGGDGYTF	TGCAGCGTCCCCGACCTCGGGGGAGGAGATGGCTACACCTTC
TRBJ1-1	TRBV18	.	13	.	CASSQGVETEAFF	TGTGCCAGCTCCCAGGGAGTAGAGACTGAAGCTTTCTTT
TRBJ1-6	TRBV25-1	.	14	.	CASSVDFYNSPLHF	TGTGCCAGCAGTGTGGATTTTTATAATTCACCCCTCCACTTT
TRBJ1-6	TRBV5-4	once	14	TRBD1	CASRFGQGNSPLHF	TGTGCCAGCAGATTCGGACAGGGGAATTCACCCCTCCACTTT
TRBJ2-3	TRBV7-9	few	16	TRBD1	CASSLAGTGGFETQYF	TGTGCCAGCAGCTTAGCCGGGACAGGGGGCTTCGAAACGCAGTATTTT
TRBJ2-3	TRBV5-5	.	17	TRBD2	CASSDLAGGPGTDTQYF	TGTGCCAGCAGCGACTTAGCGGGGGGGCCGGGAACAGATACGCAGTATTTT
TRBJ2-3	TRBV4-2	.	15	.	CASSQKSGSTDTQYF	TGTGCCAGCAGCCAAAAAAGCGGAAGCACAGATACGCAGTATTTT
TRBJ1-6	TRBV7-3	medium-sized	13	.	CASSMNRRSPLHF	TGTGCCAGCAGCATGAACAGGCGGTCACCCCTCCACTTT
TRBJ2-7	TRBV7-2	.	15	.	CASSPGGRQGMEQYF	TGTGCCAGCAGCCCCGGGGGTAGACAGGGTATGGAGCAGTACTTC
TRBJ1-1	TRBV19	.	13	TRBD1	CASEDRGRPRAFF	TGTGCCAGTGAGGACAGGGGGCGACCGAGGGCTTTCTTT
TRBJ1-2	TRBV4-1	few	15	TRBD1	CASSQAGKGAIGYTF	TGCGCCAGCAGCCAAGCGGGGAAGGGGGCGATAGGCTACACCTTC
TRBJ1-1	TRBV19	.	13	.	CASRTGANTEAFF	TGTGCCAGTAGGACCGGGGCAAACACTGAAGCTTTCTTT
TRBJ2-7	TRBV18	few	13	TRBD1	CASSGDRASEQYF	TGTGCCAGCTCTGGGGACAGGGCATCTGAGCAGTACTTC
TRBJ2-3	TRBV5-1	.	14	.	CASSPSGSTDTQYF	TGCGCCAGCAGTCCCAGCGGGAGCACAGATACGCAGTATTTT
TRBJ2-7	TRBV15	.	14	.	CATRPPGQDYEQYF	TGTGCCACCAGGCCGCCTGGGCAAGACTACGAGCAGTACTTC
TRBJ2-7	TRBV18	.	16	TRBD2	CASSPLLAGSSYEQYF	TGTGCCAGCTCACCACTACTAGCGGGTAGCTCCTACGAGCAGTACTTC
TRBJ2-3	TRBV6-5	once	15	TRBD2	CASSPGTSASDTQYF	TGTGCCAGCAGTCCCGGGACTAGCGCCTCAGATACGCAGTATTTT